Included here is one T cell receptor (beta chain) sequence, with context. The sample comes from a study of T cell changes during pregnancy in multiple sclerosis. The method was immunoSEQ multiplex PCR; TCRdb's version includes in-frame clones alone and lacks a portion of them. The sample lists around 130,000 clones, about 96% occurring once. Deletions cut 8 bases from V and 6 bases from J, with 8 bases between. The CDR3 totals 10 residues. Per germline, CDR1 DFQATT and CDR2 SNEGSKA (reference sequence). This chain links TRBV20-1 with TRBJ1-5; D gene ambiguous. This receptor was obtained from a female donor with multiple sclerosis, enrolled in a pregnancy study. This specimen consisted of peripheral blood, obtained after pregnancy. CDR3 residues: CSFLGQPQHF. In nucleotides, the CDR3 is TGCAGTTTCCTCGGTCAGCCCCAGCATTTT.